This T cell receptor (beta chain) was found in a study of T cell responses to AZD1222 COVID-19 vaccine. Across the whole study: It was second doses at about 4 or about 12 weeks that were pooled.

Findings and limits, study-wide: Donor demographics were predominantly white British with a female majority; clonal diversity may be underestimated. Baseline serostatus was positive in only six AZD1222 recipients. Repertoire sampling occurred only after the peak T cell response.

Sequencing was performed with immunoSEQ multiplex PCR; in TCRdb, only in-frame clones are kept and a portion is missing. The repertoire consists of roughly 180,000 clones, with around 90% occurring once and the leading ten covering approximately 2%. The sample holds one count of this clone. Antigen unknown. The input for sequencing was peripheral blood, taken on day 0 of AZD1222 vaccination. This clonotype originated in an adult in good health.

The CDR3 nucleotides are TGTGCCAGCAGTCTTCTTGGACAGGGTGAAGCTTTCTTT. This sequence encodes CASSLLGQGEAFF. The chain links TRBV12-3 or TRBV12-4 to TRBJ1-1; 8 bases are shared with TRBD1. This CDR3 region has 13 residues. Trimming cost V 5 bases and J 7 bases; bases outside gene matches: 6.